This is a list of T cell receptor beta chains from one sample in a study of blood T cell repertoires in COVID-19. Clones were sequenced by immunoSEQ multiplex PCR, and TCRdb holds only the in-frame ones, with some missing. The profile covers approximately 53,000 clones, with about four fifths appearing a single time and about 22% taken by the ten largest. Source material: peripheral blood. All receptors derive from a woman aged 60 to 75 with acute or convalescent COVID-19. Both conserved end residues are part of each CDR3. A D gene is named only where the DNA matches it firmly. Some rows mark clone size as missing; the rest say once, few, many or name a class of expanded clone.

D gene: -; clone size: -; CDR3 length: 12; V gene: TRBV29-1; J gene: TRBJ2-7; CDR3 protein: CSVLGLDYEQYF; CDR3 DNA: TGCAGCGTGTTGGGTCTAGACTACGAGCAGTACTTC
D gene: -; clone size: -; CDR3 length: 14; V gene: TRBV30; J gene: TRBJ1-2; CDR3 protein: CAWSVGAGQFGYTF; CDR3 DNA: TGTGCCTGGAGTGTGGGGGCCGGACAGTTCGGCTACACCTTC
D gene: TRBD2; clone size: -; CDR3 length: 14; V gene: TRBV29-1; J gene: TRBJ2-5; CDR3 protein: CSGSGLAGAETQYF; CDR3 DNA: TGCAGCGGATCGGGACTAGCGGGGGCGGAGACCCAGTACTTC
D gene: TRBD2; clone size: -; CDR3 length: 17; V gene: TRBV5-1; J gene: TRBJ2-7; CDR3 protein: CASSQRRPSGAIYEQYF; CDR3 DNA: TGCGCCAGCAGCCAACGCCGGCCCAGCGGGGCTATCTACGAGCAGTACTTC
D gene: TRBD1; clone size: once; CDR3 length: 13; V gene: TRBV7-9; J gene: TRBJ1-2; CDR3 protein: CASSRTGDVGYTF; CDR3 DNA: TGTGCCAGCAGCCGGACAGGGGATGTCGGCTACACCTTC
D gene: -; clone size: -; CDR3 length: 14; V gene: TRBV18; J gene: TRBJ2-3; CDR3 protein: CASSGGPRTDTQYF; CDR3 DNA: TGTGCCAGCTCGGGGGGGCCTCGCACAGATACGCAGTATTTT
D gene: TRBD2; clone size: once; CDR3 length: 15; V gene: TRBV7-2; J gene: TRBJ2-1; CDR3 protein: CASSLGLADYNEQFF; CDR3 DNA: TGTGCCAGCAGCTTAGGGCTAGCGGATTACAATGAGCAGTTCTTC
D gene: -; clone size: -; CDR3 length: 15; V gene: TRBV18; J gene: TRBJ1-3; CDR3 protein: CASSPREAGGNTIYF; CDR3 DNA: TGTGCCAGCTCACCGAGGGAAGCGGGGGGAAACACCATATATTTT
D gene: TRBD1; clone size: -; CDR3 length: 14; V gene: TRBV19; J gene: TRBJ2-1; CDR3 protein: CASSIGQGRNEQFF; CDR3 DNA: TGTGCCAGTAGTATAGGACAGGGGCGGAATGAGCAGTTCTTC
D gene: TRBD1; clone size: -; CDR3 length: 17; V gene: TRBV19; J gene: TRBJ1-5; CDR3 protein: CASSKAPDRGDREPQHF; CDR3 DNA: TGTGCCAGTAGTAAGGCCCCGGACAGGGGGGATCGTGAGCCCCAGCATTTT
D gene: -; clone size: -; CDR3 length: 16; V gene: TRBV6-1; J gene: TRBJ1-6; CDR3 protein: CASSETGRPTESPLHF; CDR3 DNA: TGTGCCAGCAGTGAAACAGGACGCCCGACGGAGTCACCCCTCCACTTT
D gene: -; clone size: -; CDR3 length: 14; V gene: TRBV7-2; J gene: TRBJ1-6; CDR3 protein: CASSPRSRESPLHF; CDR3 DNA: TGTGCCAGCAGCCCCCGTAGCAGGGAATCACCCCTCCACTTT
D gene: TRBD2; clone size: -; CDR3 length: 15; V gene: TRBV7-2; J gene: TRBJ2-1; CDR3 protein: CASSSSGGTHNEQFF; CDR3 DNA: TGTGCCAGCAGCTCTAGCGGGGGGACCCACAATGAGCAGTTCTTC
D gene: -; clone size: -; CDR3 length: 13; V gene: TRBV19; J gene: TRBJ1-3; CDR3 protein: CASTRNSGNTIYF; CDR3 DNA: TGTGCCAGTACGAGAAACTCTGGAAACACCATATATTTT
D gene: -; clone size: few; CDR3 length: 15; V gene: TRBV23-1; J gene: TRBJ2-7; CDR3 protein: CASSQGNREVSEQYF; CDR3 DNA: TGCGCCAGCAGTCAGGGGAACAGGGAAGTATCCGAGCAGTACTTC
D gene: -; clone size: -; CDR3 length: 10; V gene: TRBV27; J gene: TRBJ1-2; CDR3 protein: CVGAPYGYTF; CDR3 DNA: TGTGTAGGGGCACCCTATGGCTACACCTTC
D gene: TRBD2; clone size: -; CDR3 length: 15; V gene: TRBV15; J gene: TRBJ2-1; CDR3 protein: CATSHGPGGSNEQFF; CDR3 DNA: TGTGCCACCAGTCACGGACCGGGGGGATCCAATGAGCAGTTCTTC
D gene: -; clone size: -; CDR3 length: 16; V gene: TRBV7-8; J gene: TRBJ2-7; CDR3 protein: CASSLALIRVGNEQYF; CDR3 DNA: TGTGCCAGCAGCTTAGCGCTTATCAGGGTGGGCAACGAGCAGTACTTC
D gene: TRBD2; clone size: -; CDR3 length: 16; V gene: TRBV7-2; J gene: TRBJ2-7; CDR3 protein: CASSLDRTRSSYEQYF; CDR3 DNA: TGTGCCAGCAGCTTAGACCGGACTAGAAGCTCCTACGAGCAGTACTTC
D gene: -; clone size: few; CDR3 length: 16; V gene: TRBV5-4; J gene: TRBJ1-2; CDR3 protein: CASSAGGGGDNYGYTF; CDR3 DNA: TGTGCCAGCAGCGCTGGGGGAGGGGGTGATAACTATGGCTACACCTTC
D gene: TRBD1; clone size: once; CDR3 length: 15; V gene: TRBV6-2/TRBV6-3; J gene: TRBJ2-7; CDR3 protein: CASSYPGQGAYEQYF; CDR3 DNA: TGTGCCAGCAGTTACCCTGGACAGGGAGCCTACGAGCAGTACTTC
D gene: TRBD1; clone size: -; CDR3 length: 15; V gene: TRBV4-3; J gene: TRBJ1-5; CDR3 protein: CASSQDRAGRQPQHF; CDR3 DNA: TGCGCCAGCAGCCAGGACAGGGCTGGGCGACAGCCCCAGCATTTT
D gene: -; clone size: -; CDR3 length: 13; V gene: TRBV5-6; J gene: TRBJ1-1; CDR3 protein: CASSYLRVPGAFF; CDR3 DNA: TGTGCCAGCAGCTACCTCCGGGTCCCTGGGGCTTTCTTT
D gene: -; clone size: -; CDR3 length: 15; V gene: TRBV30; J gene: TRBJ1-6; CDR3 protein: CAWRIGYAGNSPLHF; CDR3 DNA: TGTGCCTGGCGAATAGGGTATGCGGGAAATTCACCCCTCCACTTT
D gene: TRBD2; clone size: -; CDR3 length: 15; V gene: TRBV29-1; J gene: TRBJ2-1; CDR3 protein: CSVESLAGLYNEQFF; CDR3 DNA: TGCAGCGTTGAGTCCCTAGCGGGGCTCTACAATGAGCAGTTCTTC
D gene: -; clone size: -; CDR3 length: 15; V gene: TRBV6-5; J gene: TRBJ2-7; CDR3 protein: CASSNRPAGTHEQYF; CDR3 DNA: TGTGCCAGCAGTAACCGTCCCGCGGGTACCCACGAGCAGTACTTC
D gene: TRBD1; clone size: few; CDR3 length: 15; V gene: TRBV5-6; J gene: TRBJ1-1; CDR3 protein: CASTFLTGGKTEAFF; CDR3 DNA: TGTGCCAGCACCTTCCTTACAGGGGGCAAGACTGAAGCTTTCTTT